The 11 T cell receptor beta chains in this list originate from one sample, sequenced in a study of identical twins. TCRdb called the 5' RACE reads again in MiXCR, with one record for every CDR3 protein. The table includes about 500,000 distinct CDR3 sequences, roughly an eighth detected once. These same records also appear under a second study, on yellow fever vaccine responses in identical twins.

The specimen sequenced was CD4+ T cells sorted from blood. These receptors originate from a woman aged 18-29 years in good health.

This clonotype was counted between two and nine times. V and J are TRBV15 and TRBJ2-3, with 10 bases fitting TRBD1. This CDR3 is built from 16 residues. The J segment lost 2 bases and the V segment lost 5 bases, leaving 7 bases of the junction unmatched. Germline V gene data show CDR1 as LNHNV and CDR2 as YYDKDF (reference sequence). The CDR3 DNA sequence: TGTGCCACCAGCCCCCGGGACAGGGGTGTCACAGATACGCAGTATTTT. As protein: CATSPRDRGVTDTQYF. The full variable domain, with the rest looked up from reference TRBV15 and TRBJ2-3, is DAMVIQNPRYQVTQFGKPVTLSCSQTLNHNVMYWYQQKSSQAPKLLFHYYDKDFNNEADTPDNFQSRRPNTSFCFLDIRSPGLGDTAMYLCATSPRDRGVTDTQYFGPGTRLTVL.

This clonotype was observed a handful of times. This chain links TRBV5-1 with TRBJ2-1; the D gene is possibly TRBD2 (6 bases). With 0 bases removed from V and 9 bases from J, the gap between germline ends came to 7 bases. The CDR3 spans 12 residues. Germline CDR1 reads SGHRS; CDR2 reads YFSETQ. CDR3 residues: CASSLVGGEQFF. The CDR3 bases are TGCGCCAGCAGCTTGGTCGGGGGTGAGCAGTTCTTC.

The sample holds a few counts of this clonotype. V usage is TRBV15 and J usage is TRBJ2-7, with a tentative D call TRBD1 (5 bases). The germline V gene encodes CDR1 LNHNV and CDR2 YYDKDF (reference sequence). V was trimmed by 9 bases and J by 4 bases, leaving 22 bases between them. The CDR3 is 15 residues long. CDR3 residues: CATAQGQGARYEQYF. CDR3 DNA sequence: TGTGCCACAGCCCAAGGCCAAGGGGCTAGGTACGAGCAGTACTTC.

In its sample, this clonotype was seen once. The chain joins TRBV2 to TRBJ2-6; D gene ambiguous. V lost 3 bases to trimming and J lost 5 bases, with 8 bases between them. The CDR3 covers 14 residues. From germline, CDR1 is SNHLY and CDR2 FYNNEI. Here the CDR3 reads CASSDGVWANVLTF. The CDR3 coding sequence is TGTGCCAGCAGTGACGGTGTCTGGGCCAACGTCCTGACTTTC.

This clonotype was recorded a few times. The V and J genes are TRBV11-2 and TRBJ2-1; 13 bases agree with TRBD2. The CDR3 has 18 residues. V gave up 6 bases and J gave up 1 base; unmatched junction bases: 9. From germline, CDR1 is SGHAT and CDR2 FQNNGV. CDR3 nucleotide sequence: TGTGCCAGCAGAGGCGGGGGGACTAGCGGGGATTCCTACAATGAGCAGTTCTTC. The encoded protein is CASRGGGTSGDSYNEQFF.

This clonotype showed up many times. The rearrangement links TRBV28 to TRBJ2-3, with TRBD2 matching 9 bases. V gave up 8 bases and J gave up 0 bases; unmatched junction bases: 0. This CDR3 has 13 amino acids. Germline V gene sequence: CDR1 MDHEN, CDR2 SYDVKM. The CDR3 sequence: CASLAGSTDTQYF. CDR3 nucleotide sequence: TGTGCCAGCCTAGCGGGGAGCACAGATACGCAGTATTTT.

This clonotype was counted only a few times. V is TRBV7-2 and J is TRBJ2-7, with D possibly matching TRBD1 (6 bases). The CDR3 contains 16 residues. The V gene's germline CDR1 is SGHTA and CDR2 FQGNSA. The V end lost 4 bases, the J end lost 3 bases, and 19 bases lay between the germline ends. In DNA, the CDR3 is TGTGCCAGCAGCTCACAACCGGGACATTTAAGCTACGAGCAGTACTTC. Translation gives CASSSQPGHLSYEQYF. Full variable domain (missing parts from reference TRBV7-2 and TRBJ2-7): GAGVSQSPSNKVTEKGKDVELRCDPISGHTALYWYRQSLGQGLEFLIYFQGNSAPDKSGLPSDRFSAERTGGSVSTLTIQRTQQEDSAVYLCASSSQPGHLSYEQYFGPGTRLTVT.

The chain couples TRBV5-1 to TRBJ2-7; 8 bases map to TRBD1. The trim removed 4 bases at V and 6 bases at J, leaving 12 bases unmatched. There are 15 residues in the CDR3. Germline V gene data show CDR1 as SGHRS and CDR2 as YFSETQ. The CDR3, as DNA: TGCGCCAGCAGCCATGGACAGGGAAGCTCTTTCGAGCAGTACTTC. Translated: CASSHGQGSSFEQYF.

Only a few counts were recorded for this clonotype. This CDR3 is CASRQGANYGYTF. The CDR3 DNA reads TGTGCCAGCAGACAGGGGGCTAACTATGGCTACACCTTC. V gene TRBV2 combines with J gene TRBJ1-2, with 8 bases matching TRBD1. The germline V gene encodes CDR1 SNHLY and CDR2 FYNNEI. CDR3 length: 13 residues. The V and J ends lost 6 bases and 0 bases, in that order; junction bases with no gene match: 0.

This clonotype occurred many times. V usage is TRBV9 and J usage is TRBJ2-1; TRBD1 matches at 7 bases. The trim removed 3 bases at V and 0 bases at J, leaving 9 bases unmatched. The CDR3 is 17 residues long. Germline CDR1 is SGDLS and CDR2 is YYNGEE. CDR3 nucleotides: TGTGCCAGCAGCGCGAAACAGGGGCTCAGCTCCTACAATGAGCAGTTCTTC. The encoded protein is CASSAKQGLSSYNEQFF.

This clonotype showed up many times. V gene TRBV12-3 or TRBV12-4 combines with J gene TRBJ2-2; TRBD1 matches 7 bases. Trimming removed 1 base from V and 1 base from J; junction bases left unmatched: 6. The CDR3 is made up of 17 amino acids. The CDR3 nucleotides are TGTGCCAGCAGTTTAGGTCGTAGACAGGGGAACACCGGGGAGCTGTTTTTT. Its protein is CASSLGRRQGNTGELFF.